The rows below give T cell receptor beta chains drawn from one sample of a study of CD4 T cells in relation to SARS-CoV-2 and coronaviruses. Their antigens remain unidentified. Sequencing used immunoSEQ multiplex PCR; TCRdb keeps in-frame clones, though not all of them. The sample contains about 41,000 clones, over 75% of which appear only once. The sequenced sample consisted of naive CD4+ T cells from PBMCs, cultured in vitro. The receptors shown here come from an adult with COVID-19. Both conserved end residues are part of each CDR3.

CDR3 protein	V gene	CDR3 length
CACRDVAGGYTDTQYF	TRBV19	16
CASSLRQGVGEQFF	TRBV7-9	14
CSVEGWSPLEQYF	TRBV29-1	13
CASSAYFVYNEQFF	TRBV13	14
CASRQGNYGYTF	TRBV5-1	12
CASSFPTGANYGYTF	TRBV5-4	15
CASSSPGQASGNTIYF	TRBV5-4	16
CASSLEQVGWQFF	TRBV5-1	13
CASSPGTGGYEQYF	TRBV5-5	14
CASSLVRGNYLHNEQFF	TRBV5-1	17
CASSQPSRYNEQFF	TRBV11-2	14
CASSPRLAGGEQYF	TRBV3-1/TRBV3-2	14
CASSPPRLAGYNEQFF	TRBV18	16
CSASQTSGNEQFF	TRBV20-1	13
CASSLGAGVFYEQYF	TRBV5-1	15
CASSPGLAGGIQFF	TRBV18	14
CASSLARTGDNYGYTF	TRBV5-4	16
CASSSWEGRNYGYTF	TRBV7-3	15
CASSLTGKETQYF	TRBV6-5	13
CASSVTDRLYEQYF	TRBV28	14
CASSYDRSSYNEQFF	TRBV5-1	15
CASSFRRYNEQFF	TRBV7-2	13
CASSKGDPILEQFF	TRBV4-2	14
CASSLGLLAGGNEQYF	TRBV7-2	16
CSGLREGRPEYYGYTF	TRBV29-1	16
CASSPGLAVTYEQYF	TRBV9	15
CASSLSKREFTYNEQFF	TRBV28	17
CASSEGTNEKLFF	TRBV19	13
CASAESPHYEQYF	TRBV9	13
CASTYGRAQPQHF	TRBV12-3/TRBV12-4	13
CASRKLAGGYNEQFF	TRBV13	15
CASSEDTGSTEAFF	TRBV5-6	14
CASSLVVTASLAQYF	TRBV7-2	15
CAKGAVGGTHYEQYF	TRBV5-1	15
CASRDPDVPGEKLFF	TRBV28	15
CASRWTSNTEAFF	TRBV19	13
CASSRLAPHTDTQYF	TRBV6-5	15
CASGQGHNTGELFF	TRBV5-1	14
CASSPTWTAKPVSYNEQFF	TRBV9	19
CAWSLGGANEKLFF	TRBV30	14
CASSYRGRTGTYEQYF	TRBV6-2/TRBV6-3	16
CASSQPERGDYGYTF	TRBV4-1	15
CATSRKTGAQETQYF	TRBV15	15
CASSKDRGQTDTQYF	TRBV6-5	15
CASSSQTVSGNTIYF	TRBV5-4	15
CASSYGGSGSSWRAGELFF	TRBV6-2/TRBV6-3	19
CASSPGRGITDTQYF	TRBV18	15
CASTGTDKNEQFF	TRBV10-1	13
CASRGLAGVYNEQFF	TRBV28	15
CASKETGLGGTEAFF	TRBV2	15
CASSPRVAGSSYNEQFF	TRBV7-8	17
CASSSTSGGTYEQYF	TRBV6-2/TRBV6-3	15
CASRSHKSGNTIYF	TRBV7-2	14
CASSIDRGDTQYF	TRBV19	13
CASSVVTENTEAFF	TRBV9	14
CASSIGGTRGQAQYF	TRBV19	15
CASSPHPPGAGSYNEQFF	TRBV9	18
CATRSQQGVKHEQYF	TRBV15	15